The 18 T cell receptor beta chains reported below all come from one sample, sequenced in a study of read filtering for tumor transcriptome and immune sequencing. From around 0.4 ug of RNA, a library with molecular barcoded alpha/delta and beta/gamma adaptors was made. MiXCR, run by TCRdb on the reads, gives a single entry per CDR3 protein. The sample has roughly 69,000 distinct CDR3 sequences, over 11% seen once. Sequencing input: a population of CD138-negative cells sorted from bone marrow. The source of these receptors is a donor at least 40 years old with multiple myeloma.

This clonotype was counted at least ten times. V gene TRBV20-1 combines with J gene TRBJ1-1; TRBD1 agrees at 7 bases. CDR1 is DFQATT, CDR2 SNEGSKA, per germline (reference sequence). The CDR3 extends over 12 amino acids. After removal of 5 bases from V and 7 bases from J, the junction contained 7 bases not matched to a gene. The CDR3, as DNA: TGCAGTGCTCAGACAGGGATGGTTGAAGCTTTCTTT. Protein product: CSAQTGMVEAFF.

This clonotype was seen many times. The chain is built from TRBV30 and TRBJ2-1, with D maybe TRBD1 (6 bases). Deletions cut 3 bases from V and 8 bases from J, with 8 bases between. CDR3 length: 11 residues. CDR1 and CDR2 (germline): GTSNPN, SVGIG (reference sequence). CDR3 in amino acids: CAWRDSYEQFF. As DNA, the CDR3 is TGTGCCTGGAGGGACAGTTATGAGCAGTTCTTC.

This clonotype was recorded at least ten times. This sequence joins TRBV28 and TRBJ2-1; a possible D gene is TRBD1 (5 bases). CDR1 is MDHEN and CDR2 is SYDVKM in the germline V gene. Between the trimmed V and J ends, which lost 2 bases and 4 bases, there was a span of 9 bases. The CDR3 is made up of 14 amino acids. DNA of the CDR3: TGTGCCAGCAGTTTAGAACAGGTTTACAATGAGCAGTTCTTC. Amino acid sequence: CASSLEQVYNEQFF.

This clonotype was recorded at least ten times. The chain couples TRBV7-9 to TRBJ1-1; the D is unclear. Deletions cut 2 bases from V and 6 bases from J, with 16 bases between. Looked up from germline, CDR1 is SEHNR and CDR2 is FQNEAQ (reference sequence). The CDR3 is 15 residues long. In DNA, the CDR3 is TGTGCCAGCAGCTTACATTTGAGTATTCTCGCTGAAGCTTTCTTT. Translation gives CASSLHLSILAEAFF.

This clonotype has ten or more counts. This chain links TRBV10-3 with TRBJ2-1; TRBD1 or TRBD2 may be the D gene (5 bases each). CDR1 is ENHRY, CDR2 SYGVKD, per germline. V gave up 8 bases and J gave up 6 bases, with 11 bases separating them. The CDR3 totals 12 residues. CDR3 amino acids: CAIGGARNEQFF. The CDR3 DNA follows: TGTGCCATCGGGGGAGCCCGCAATGAGCAGTTCTTC.

The rearrangement uses TRBV5-4 and TRBJ1-1; D possibly corresponds to TRBD1 (5 bases). Germline loops: CDR1 SGHNT, CDR2 YYREEE (reference sequence). Trimming removed 3 bases at V and 4 bases at J, with 10 bases between. This CDR3 spans 13 amino acids. CDR3 in amino acids: CASSSRQSTEAFF. The CDR3 DNA follows: TGTGCCAGCAGCTCTAGACAGTCCACTGAAGCTTTCTTT.

This chain uses TRBV2 with TRBJ2-5, with D possibly TRBD1 on 6 matching bases. Germline V CDR1 and CDR2: SNHLY, FYNNEI. CDR3 length: 13 amino acids. Trimming pared 8 bases from V and 0 bases from J, leaving 10 bases between. The CDR3 DNA reads TGTGCCAGCGGAGGACAGTACCAAGAGACCCAGTACTTC. This encodes CASGGQYQETQYF.

This clonotype was observed at least ten times. The genes are TRBV20-1 and TRBJ2-1; TRBD2 might be the D (5 bases). V lost 6 bases, J lost 1 base, and 16 bases lay in between. Germline V gives CDR1 DFQATT, CDR2 SNEGSKA (reference sequence). CDR3 length equals 15 residues. The CDR3 DNA reads TGCAGTGCGGAGCCCCCAGGAGGTTCCTACAATGAGCAGTTCTTC. Amino acids: CSAEPPGGSYNEQFF.

This clonotype occurred a few times. The rearrangement joins TRBV19 to TRBJ2-3; D uncertain. Germline CDR1 reads LNHDA; CDR2 reads SQIVND (reference sequence). The CDR3 runs to 15 residues. Trimming left V 4 bases short and J 2 bases short, with 13 bases between. In DNA form, the CDR3 reads TGTGCCAGTAGTAACGGTTACACTGACACAGATACGCAGTATTTT. It specifies CASSNGYTDTDTQYF.

This chain joins TRBV11-2 and TRBJ2-7; the D gene could be TRBD1 or TRBD2 (6 bases each). The V end lost 5 bases, the J end lost 1 base, and 18 bases lay between the germline ends. The CDR3 contains 16 residues. The germline CDR1 and CDR2 sequences are SGHAT and FQNNGV. In DNA form, the CDR3 reads TGTGCCAGCAGCCCACCTTGGGAGGACAGATCCTACGAGCAGTACTTC. It encodes CASSPPWEDRSYEQYF. Full variable domain (missing parts from reference TRBV11-2 and TRBJ2-7): EAGVAQSPRYKIIEKRQSVAFWCNPISGHATLYWYQQILGQGPKLLIQFQNNGVVDDSQLPKDRFSAERLKGVDSTLKIQPAKLEDSAVYLCASSPPWEDRSYEQYFGPGTRLTVT.

This clonotype has just a few counts. Mismatch with germline at one junction end may stem from a read error. The chain joins TRBV11-3 to TRBJ2-2, with no clear D. CDR3 size: 14 residues. The V gene's germline CDR1 is SGHNT and CDR2 YENEEA. Written as DNA, the CDR3 is TGTGCCAGCGGCTTAATAGGGAACACCGGGGAGCTGTTTTTT. This sequence encodes CASGLIGNTGELFF.

This clonotype was detected ten times or more. This chain links TRBV29-1 with TRBJ2-1; 10 bases agree with TRBD1. CDR1 is SQVTM and CDR2 is ANQGSEA in the germline V gene. The CDR3 consists of 15 residues. V trimming: 6 bases; J trimming: 3 bases; junction bases outside the gene matches: 8. The CDR3 bases are TGCAGCGTAGCGGAGACAGGGGGCTTCTACAATGAGCAGTTCTTC. Translating it yields CSVAETGGFYNEQFF.

The chain joins TRBV7-2 to TRBJ2-5; unclear D gene. This CDR3 spans 13 amino acids. V dropped 5 bases and J dropped 1 base, with 8 bases sitting between them. Germline CDR1 SGHTA, CDR2 FQGNSA. CDR3 nucleotides: TGTGCCAGCAGCGCCAGCGTCCAAGAGACCCAGTACTTC. As protein: CASSASVQETQYF.

A word on this clonotype: A read error may explain this, as a much larger clone is one base away. The chain recombines TRBV19 with TRBJ1-1, with D hard to call. CDR3 length: 14 amino acids. Trimming shortened V by 5 bases and J by 1 base, and 11 bases separated the two germline ends. CDR1 is LNHDA and CDR2 is SQIVND in the germline V gene (reference sequence). The CDR3, as DNA: TGTGCCAGTAGTCTTCACGGAGGGAACACTGAAGCTTTCTTT. Its protein product is CASSLHGGNTEAFF.

This clonotype was observed at least ten times. This CDR3 is CAWALTSGRGNEQFF. For the CDR3, the DNA is TGTGCCTGGGCCCTAACTAGCGGGAGGGGGAATGAGCAGTTCTTC. V gene TRBV30 combines with J gene TRBJ2-1, with 13 nucleotides matching TRBD2. V trimming: 5 bases; J trimming: 7 bases; junction bases outside the gene matches: 8. The CDR3 has 15 residues. Germline V gives CDR1 GTSNPN, CDR2 SVGIG (reference sequence). Full variable domain (outside the CDR3, taken from reference TRBV30 and TRBJ2-1): SQTIHQWPATLVQPVGSPLSLECTVEGTSNPNLYWYRQAAGRGLQLLFYSVGIGQISSEVPQNLSASRPQDRQFILSSKKLLLSDSGFYLCAWALTSGRGNEQFFGPGTRLTVL.

This clonotype was observed a few times. A far larger clone is one base from this, pointing to a likely read error. J is TRBJ2-7 and V is TRBV20-1; a possible D gene is TRBD2 (6 bases). CDR1 DFQATT and CDR2 SNEGSKA come from the germline V gene (reference sequence). The ends were cut back, 0 bases at V and 7 bases at J, with 28 bases in the middle. The CDR3 length is 18 residues. CDR3 in DNA: TGCAGTGCTAGAGATTTTAGCTCCGCTAGCGAAACCTACAATGAGCAGTACTTC. Its protein product is CSARDFSSASETYNEQYF.

This clonotype was counted ten times or more. The chain links TRBV20-1 to TRBJ2-7; D uncertain. Germline V CDR1 and CDR2: DFQATT, SNEGSKA (reference sequence). CDR3 length: 11 residues. Trimming left V 5 bases short and J 5 bases short, with 10 bases between. CDR3 nucleotides: TGCAGTGCTGCTAGGGTAGACGAGCAGTACTTC. Protein product: CSAARVDEQYF.

Comments on this clonotype: One end of the junction fails to match germline, which may point to a read error. V usage is TRBV5-1 and J usage is TRBJ2-1, with a tentative D call TRBD2 (6 bases). CDR1 SGHRS and CDR2 YFSETQ come from the germline V gene. The CDR3 consists of 15 residues. The CDR3: CASSLGGDPYNEQSF. DNA of the CDR3: TGCGCGAGCAGCTTGGGCGGGGATCCCTACAATGAGCAGTCCTTC.